A selection of T cell receptor beta chains follows, all from one sample in a study of Ad26.COV2.S vaccination and SARS-CoV-2 variants. Assay used: immunoSEQ multiplex PCR; TCRdb lists only in-frame clones, some missing. Among approximately 350,000 clones, roughly 84% were seen once, and the ten largest hold roughly 3.6%. The material was peripheral blood, obtained in a trial of Ad26.COV2.S vaccine versus placebo. The source is a person between 18 and 65 years old who received the Ad26.COV2.S COVID-19 vaccine or a placebo. The CDR3 runs from the conserved cysteine through the conserved F or W. D genes are given only for firm matches. Clone sizes are given selectively: once, few, many, or a class where the clone is expanded.

CDR3 length: 13; D gene: -; J gene: TRBJ2-3; clone size: -; V gene: TRBV28; CDR3 protein: CASSFPGGDTQYF; CDR3 DNA: TGTGCCAGCAGTTTCCCCGGTGGAGATACGCAGTATTTT
CDR3 length: 16; D gene: -; J gene: TRBJ1-6; clone size: -; V gene: TRBV7-3; CDR3 protein: CASSLRQSGNNSPLHF; CDR3 DNA: TGTGCCAGCAGCCTAAGGCAGTCGGGGAATAATTCACCCCTCCACTTT
CDR3 length: 16; D gene: -; J gene: TRBJ1-2; clone size: -; V gene: TRBV3-1/TRBV3-2; CDR3 protein: CASSQPGRTANYGYTF; CDR3 DNA: TGTGCCAGCAGCCAACCGGGACGAACAGCTAACTATGGCTACACCTTC
CDR3 length: 13; D gene: -; J gene: TRBJ2-5; clone size: -; V gene: TRBV10-2; CDR3 protein: CASSEQGGETQYF; CDR3 DNA: TGCGCCAGCAGTGAGCAGGGTGGAGAGACCCAGTACTTC
CDR3 length: 15; D gene: -; J gene: TRBJ2-2; clone size: -; V gene: TRBV3-1/TRBV3-2; CDR3 protein: CASSQFRQRTGELFF; CDR3 DNA: TGTGCCAGCAGCCAATTCCGCCAGCGCACCGGGGAGCTGTTTTTT
CDR3 length: 14; D gene: TRBD2; J gene: TRBJ2-5; clone size: -; V gene: TRBV11-3; CDR3 protein: CASSPTGGAETQYF; CDR3 DNA: TGTGCCAGCAGCCCCACCGGGGGGGCGGAGACCCAGTACTTC
CDR3 length: 15; D gene: -; J gene: TRBJ2-5; clone size: -; V gene: TRBV30; CDR3 protein: CAWSNRVRALETQYF; CDR3 DNA: TGTGCCTGGAGTAACCGGGTCCGCGCCCTAGAGACCCAGTACTTC
CDR3 length: 14; D gene: -; J gene: TRBJ2-2; clone size: few; V gene: TRBV7-3; CDR3 protein: CASSWQPDTGELFF; CDR3 DNA: TGTGCCAGCAGCTGGCAGCCGGACACCGGGGAGCTGTTTTTT
CDR3 length: 16; D gene: -; J gene: TRBJ2-3; clone size: -; V gene: TRBV6-1; CDR3 protein: CASSELESLGVDTQYF; CDR3 DNA: TGTGCCAGCAGTGAATTGGAATCACTAGGTGTAGATACGCAGTATTTT
CDR3 length: 17; D gene: -; J gene: TRBJ2-5; clone size: -; V gene: TRBV7-3; CDR3 protein: CASSPSARGGDQETQYF; CDR3 DNA: TGTGCCAGCAGCCCGTCAGCGAGAGGGGGGGACCAAGAGACCCAGTACTTC
CDR3 length: 11; D gene: -; J gene: TRBJ2-7; clone size: -; V gene: TRBV29-1; CDR3 protein: CSAHDNYEQYF; CDR3 DNA: TGCAGCGCCCACGACAACTACGAGCAGTACTTC
CDR3 length: 15; D gene: TRBD1; J gene: TRBJ1-3; clone size: -; V gene: TRBV19; CDR3 protein: CASSMRTGERNTIYF; CDR3 DNA: TGTGCCAGTAGTATGCGGACAGGGGAGAGAAACACCATATATTTT
CDR3 length: 19; D gene: TRBD2; J gene: TRBJ2-1; clone size: -; V gene: TRBV7-2; CDR3 protein: CASSLVIAPSGDYYNEQFF; CDR3 DNA: TGTGCCAGCAGCTTAGTAATAGCCCCCAGCGGGGATTACTACAATGAGCAGTTCTTC
CDR3 length: 16; D gene: TRBD2; J gene: TRBJ2-5; clone size: -; V gene: TRBV5-4; CDR3 protein: CASSLGLAANQETQYF; CDR3 DNA: TGTGCCAGCAGCTTAGGACTAGCGGCTAACCAAGAGACCCAGTACTTC
CDR3 length: 15; D gene: TRBD2; J gene: TRBJ2-3; clone size: -; V gene: TRBV9; CDR3 protein: CASSVAGGPPDTQYF; CDR3 DNA: TGTGCCAGCAGCGTAGCGGGGGGGCCCCCAGATACGCAGTATTTT
CDR3 length: 16; D gene: TRBD1; J gene: TRBJ1-3; clone size: -; V gene: TRBV4-2; CDR3 protein: CASSPYDRGPGNTIYF; CDR3 DNA: TGTGCCAGCAGCCCCTACGACAGGGGGCCTGGAAACACCATATATTTT
CDR3 length: 14; D gene: -; J gene: TRBJ1-5; clone size: -; V gene: TRBV19; CDR3 protein: CASSIGSSGQPQHF; CDR3 DNA: TGTGCCAGTAGTATTGGATCTAGTGGTCAGCCCCAGCATTTT
CDR3 length: 13; D gene: -; J gene: TRBJ1-2; clone size: -; V gene: TRBV19; CDR3 protein: CASKRAEIYGYTF; CDR3 DNA: TGTGCCAGTAAAAGGGCAGAAATCTATGGCTACACCTTC
CDR3 length: 15; D gene: TRBD1; J gene: TRBJ2-1; clone size: -; V gene: TRBV19; CDR3 protein: CASSLRDRSYNEQFF; CDR3 DNA: TGTGCCAGTAGCCTTCGGGACAGGTCCTACAATGAGCAGTTCTTC
CDR3 length: 15; D gene: -; J gene: TRBJ2-7; clone size: once; V gene: TRBV6-5; CDR3 protein: CASSYYDGDAYEQYF; CDR3 DNA: TGTGCCAGCAGTTACTACGACGGGGACGCCTACGAGCAGTACTTC
CDR3 length: 16; D gene: TRBD1; J gene: TRBJ1-4; clone size: once; V gene: TRBV4-1; CDR3 protein: CASSQAKDRGNEKLFF; CDR3 DNA: TGCGCCAGCAGCCAAGCTAAGGACAGGGGGAATGAAAAACTGTTTTTT
CDR3 length: 8; D gene: -; J gene: TRBJ1-2; clone size: few; V gene: TRBV10-1; CDR3 protein: CTSYGYTF; CDR3 DNA: TGCACCTCTTATGGCTACACCTTC
CDR3 length: 12; D gene: TRBD1; J gene: TRBJ1-2; clone size: -; V gene: TRBV5-6; CDR3 protein: CASSPGQFGYTF; CDR3 DNA: TGTGCCAGCAGCCCGGGACAGTTTGGCTACACCTTC
CDR3 length: 16; D gene: TRBD1; J gene: TRBJ1-4; clone size: -; V gene: TRBV14; CDR3 protein: CASSQLPGQGNEKLFF; CDR3 DNA: TGTGCCAGCAGCCAGCTCCCGGGACAGGGTAATGAAAAACTGTTTTTT
CDR3 length: 16; D gene: -; J gene: TRBJ2-1; clone size: -; V gene: TRBV7-2; CDR3 protein: CASSTGARRTYNEQFF; CDR3 DNA: TGTGCCAGCAGCACGGGGGCCCGGAGAACCTACAATGAGCAGTTCTTC
CDR3 length: 15; D gene: -; J gene: TRBJ2-1; clone size: -; V gene: TRBV9; CDR3 protein: CASSVAGSDYNEQFF; CDR3 DNA: TGTGCCAGCAGCGTAGCAGGGTCGGACTACAATGAGCAGTTCTTC
CDR3 length: 16; D gene: TRBD2; J gene: TRBJ2-3; clone size: once; V gene: TRBV27; CDR3 protein: CASSLYGGGSPDTQYF; CDR3 DNA: TGTGCCAGCAGTTTATATGGCGGGGGGAGCCCAGATACGCAGTATTTT
CDR3 length: 16; D gene: TRBD1; J gene: TRBJ1-4; clone size: -; V gene: TRBV7-9; CDR3 protein: CASSLGRQGWNEKLFF; CDR3 DNA: TGTGCCAGCAGCTTAGGTCGACAGGGTTGGAATGAAAAACTGTTTTTT
CDR3 length: 15; D gene: -; J gene: TRBJ2-3; clone size: -; V gene: TRBV27; CDR3 protein: CASSIGTGPSDTQYF; CDR3 DNA: TGTGCCAGCAGTATCGGGACGGGCCCTTCAGATACGCAGTATTTT
CDR3 length: 14; D gene: -; J gene: TRBJ1-2; clone size: -; V gene: TRBV5-1; CDR3 protein: CASSPLGENYGYTF; CDR3 DNA: TGCGCCAGCAGCCCCCTGGGGGAAAACTATGGCTACACCTTC
CDR3 length: 11; D gene: -; J gene: TRBJ2-5; clone size: -; V gene: TRBV11-2; CDR3 protein: CASSLGETQYF; CDR3 DNA: TGTGCCAGCAGCCTCGGGGAGACCCAGTACTTC
CDR3 length: 11; D gene: -; J gene: TRBJ2-7; clone size: -; V gene: TRBV29-1; CDR3 protein: CSDVLWTGAYF; CDR3 DNA: TGCAGCGATGTCCTATGGACCGGAGCCTACTTC
CDR3 length: 14; D gene: -; J gene: TRBJ1-4; clone size: once; V gene: TRBV6-5; CDR3 protein: CASSYAATNEKLFF; CDR3 DNA: TGTGCCAGCAGTTATGCGGCAACTAATGAAAAACTGTTTTTT
CDR3 length: 12; D gene: -; J gene: TRBJ1-1; clone size: -; V gene: TRBV29-1; CDR3 protein: CSVEIPGTEAFF; CDR3 DNA: TGCAGCGTTGAAATACCCGGCACTGAAGCTTTCTTT
CDR3 length: 15; D gene: -; J gene: TRBJ1-1; clone size: -; V gene: TRBV7-9; CDR3 protein: CASTTPWGAKTEAFF; CDR3 DNA: TGTGCCAGCACCACCCCCTGGGGTGCTAAGACTGAAGCTTTCTTT
CDR3 length: 15; D gene: -; J gene: TRBJ1-1; clone size: -; V gene: TRBV5-4; CDR3 protein: CASSLPENMNTEAFF; CDR3 DNA: TGTGCCAGCAGCTTGCCGGAAAACATGAACACTGAAGCTTTCTTT
CDR3 length: 17; D gene: -; J gene: TRBJ1-2; clone size: -; V gene: TRBV7-9; CDR3 protein: CASSGVGGSGTKLGYTF; CDR3 DNA: TGTGCCAGCAGCGGCGTAGGGGGTTCCGGGACAAAGTTAGGCTACACCTTC
CDR3 length: 15; D gene: TRBD1; J gene: TRBJ2-2; clone size: -; V gene: TRBV5-5; CDR3 protein: CASRRDRGNTGELFF; CDR3 DNA: TGTGCCAGCAGACGGGACAGGGGAAACACCGGGGAGCTGTTTTTT
CDR3 length: 13; D gene: -; J gene: TRBJ2-1; clone size: -; V gene: TRBV30; CDR3 protein: CACEASPYNEQFF; CDR3 DNA: TGTGCCTGCGAGGCTTCTCCCTACAATGAGCAGTTCTTC
CDR3 length: 14; D gene: TRBD1; J gene: TRBJ1-5; clone size: -; V gene: TRBV4-1; CDR3 protein: CASSDGQANQPQHF; CDR3 DNA: TGCGCCAGCAGCGACGGACAGGCCAATCAGCCCCAGCATTTT
CDR3 length: 13; D gene: -; J gene: TRBJ1-2; clone size: -; V gene: TRBV7-8; CDR3 protein: CASSLGRSYGYTF; CDR3 DNA: TGTGCCAGCAGCTTAGGACGGAGCTATGGCTACACCTTC